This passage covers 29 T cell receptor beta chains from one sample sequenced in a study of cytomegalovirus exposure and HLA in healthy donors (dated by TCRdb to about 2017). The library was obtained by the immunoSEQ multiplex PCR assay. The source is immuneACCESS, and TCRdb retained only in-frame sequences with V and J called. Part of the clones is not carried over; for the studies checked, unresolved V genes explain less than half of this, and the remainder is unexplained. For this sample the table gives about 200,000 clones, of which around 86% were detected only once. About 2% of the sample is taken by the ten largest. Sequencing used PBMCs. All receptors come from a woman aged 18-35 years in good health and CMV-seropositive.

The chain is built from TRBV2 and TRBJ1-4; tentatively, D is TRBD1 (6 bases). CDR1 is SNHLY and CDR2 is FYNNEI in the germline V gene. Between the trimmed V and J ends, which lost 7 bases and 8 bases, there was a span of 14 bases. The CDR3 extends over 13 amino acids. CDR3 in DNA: TGTGCCAGCATTCAGGGGATTCGGGAAAAACTGTTTTTT. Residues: CASIQGIREKLFF. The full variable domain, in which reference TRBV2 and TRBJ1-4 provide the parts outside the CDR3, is EPEVTQTPSHQVTQMGQEVILRCVPISNHLYFYWYRQILGQKVEFLVSFYNNEISEKSEIFDDQFSVERPDGSNFTLKIRSTKLEDSAMYFCASIQGIREKLFFGSGTQLSVL.

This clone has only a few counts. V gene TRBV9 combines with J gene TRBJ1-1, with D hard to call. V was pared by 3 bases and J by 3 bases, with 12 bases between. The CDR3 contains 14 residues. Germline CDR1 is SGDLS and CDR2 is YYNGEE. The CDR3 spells CASSGGPVHTEAFF. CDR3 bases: TGTGCCAGCAGCGGAGGCCCAGTACACACTGAAGCTTTCTTT. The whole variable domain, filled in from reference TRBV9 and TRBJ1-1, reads DSGVTQTPKHLITATGQRVTLRCSPRSGDLSVYWYQQSLDQGLQFLIQYYNGEERAKGNILERFSAQQFPDLHSELNLSSLELGDSALYFCASSGGPVHTEAFFGQGTRLTVV.

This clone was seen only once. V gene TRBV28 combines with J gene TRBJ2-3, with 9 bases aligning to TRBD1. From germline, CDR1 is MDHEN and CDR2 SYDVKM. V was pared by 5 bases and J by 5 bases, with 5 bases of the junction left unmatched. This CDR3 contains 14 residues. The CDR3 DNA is TGTGCCAGCAGTGGACAGGGGTTGGGAGATACGCAGTATTTT. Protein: CASSGQGLGDTQYF.

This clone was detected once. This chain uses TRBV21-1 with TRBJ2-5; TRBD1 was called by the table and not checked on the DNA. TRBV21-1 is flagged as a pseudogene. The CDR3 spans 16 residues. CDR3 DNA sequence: TGTGCCAGCATCACCCCCGCGGGCAGGGGACAAGAGACCCAGTACTTC. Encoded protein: CASITPAGRGQETQYF.

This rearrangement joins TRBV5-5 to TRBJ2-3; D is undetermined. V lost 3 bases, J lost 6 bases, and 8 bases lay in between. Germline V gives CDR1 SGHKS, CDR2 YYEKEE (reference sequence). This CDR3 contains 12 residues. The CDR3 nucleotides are TGTGCCAGCAGCTCCCATCGGGATACGCAGTATTTT. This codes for CASSSHRDTQYF.

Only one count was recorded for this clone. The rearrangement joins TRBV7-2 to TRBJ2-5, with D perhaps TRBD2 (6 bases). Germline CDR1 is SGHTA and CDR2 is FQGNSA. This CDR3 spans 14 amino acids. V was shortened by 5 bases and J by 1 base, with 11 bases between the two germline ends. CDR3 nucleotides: TGTGCCAGCAGCCTAGGACTAATCCAAGAGACCCAGTACTTC. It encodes CASSLGLIQETQYF.

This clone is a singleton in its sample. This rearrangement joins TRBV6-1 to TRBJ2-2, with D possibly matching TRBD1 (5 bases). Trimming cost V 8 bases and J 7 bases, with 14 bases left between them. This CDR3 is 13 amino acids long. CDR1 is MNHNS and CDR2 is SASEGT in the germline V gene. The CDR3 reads CASRTSQGGELFF. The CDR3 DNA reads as TGTGCCAGCCGGACCAGTCAGGGCGGGGAGCTGTTTTTT.

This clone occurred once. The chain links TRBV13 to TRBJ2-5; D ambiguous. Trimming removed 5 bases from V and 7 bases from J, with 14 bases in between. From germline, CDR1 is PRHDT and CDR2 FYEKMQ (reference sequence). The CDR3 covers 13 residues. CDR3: CASSENSRRTQYF. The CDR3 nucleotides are TGTGCCAGCAGCGAAAATTCGCGGCGGACCCAGTACTTC.

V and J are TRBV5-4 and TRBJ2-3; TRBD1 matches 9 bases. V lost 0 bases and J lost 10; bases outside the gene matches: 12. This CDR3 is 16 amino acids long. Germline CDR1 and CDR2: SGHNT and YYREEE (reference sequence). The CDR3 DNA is TGTGCCAGCAGCTTGGGGGGGACAGGGTCATTAGGTGCGCAGTATTTT. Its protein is CASSLGGTGSLGAQYF. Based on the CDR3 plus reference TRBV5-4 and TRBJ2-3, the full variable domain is ETGVTQSPTHLIKTRGQQVTLRCSSQSGHNTVSWYQQALGQGPQFIFQYYREEENGRGNFPPRFSGLQFPNYSSELNVNALELDDSALYLCASSLGGTGSLGAQYFGPGTRLTVL.

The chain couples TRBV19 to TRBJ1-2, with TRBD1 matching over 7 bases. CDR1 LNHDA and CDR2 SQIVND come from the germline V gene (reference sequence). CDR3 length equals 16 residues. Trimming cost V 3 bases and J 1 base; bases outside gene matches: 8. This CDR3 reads CASSIADRVNNYGYTF. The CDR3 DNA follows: TGTGCCAGTAGTATTGCTGACAGGGTAAATAACTATGGCTACACCTTC.

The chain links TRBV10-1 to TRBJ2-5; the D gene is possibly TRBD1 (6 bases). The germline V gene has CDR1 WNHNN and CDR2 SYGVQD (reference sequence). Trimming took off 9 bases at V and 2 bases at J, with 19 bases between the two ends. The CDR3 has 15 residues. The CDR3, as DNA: TGCGCCAGGCGAACCGGGACAACGCTTCAAGAGACCCAGTACTTC. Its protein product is CARRTGTTLQETQYF.

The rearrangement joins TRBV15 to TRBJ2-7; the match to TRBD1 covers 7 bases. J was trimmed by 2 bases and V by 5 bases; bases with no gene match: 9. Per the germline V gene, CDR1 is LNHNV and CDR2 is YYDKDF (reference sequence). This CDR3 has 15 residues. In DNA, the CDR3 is TGTGCCACCAGCCCCCGGCGGCAGGGGGCCTACGAGCAGTACTTC. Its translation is CATSPRRQGAYEQYF.

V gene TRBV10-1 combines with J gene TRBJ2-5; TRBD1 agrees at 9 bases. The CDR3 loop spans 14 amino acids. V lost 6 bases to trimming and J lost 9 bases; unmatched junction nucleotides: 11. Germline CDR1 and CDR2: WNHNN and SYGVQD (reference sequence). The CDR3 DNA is TGCGCCAGCAGCCCGGGACAGGGCCCTTGGGCCCAGTACTTC. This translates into CASSPGQGPWAQYF.

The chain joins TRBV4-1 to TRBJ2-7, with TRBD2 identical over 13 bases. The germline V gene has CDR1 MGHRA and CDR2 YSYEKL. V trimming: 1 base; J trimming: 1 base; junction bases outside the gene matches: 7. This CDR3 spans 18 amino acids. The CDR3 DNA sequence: TGCGCCAGCAGCCAAGGCGGACTAGCGGGAGTTACTTCCTACGAGCAGTACTTC. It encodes CASSQGGLAGVTSYEQYF.

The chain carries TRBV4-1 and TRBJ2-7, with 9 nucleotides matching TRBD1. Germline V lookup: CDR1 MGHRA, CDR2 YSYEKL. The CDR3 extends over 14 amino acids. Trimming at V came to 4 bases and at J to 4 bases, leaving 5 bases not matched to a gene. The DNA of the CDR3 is TGCGCCAGCAGCCGTGGACAGGGGCAGTACGAGCAGTACTTC. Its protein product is CASSRGQGQYEQYF.

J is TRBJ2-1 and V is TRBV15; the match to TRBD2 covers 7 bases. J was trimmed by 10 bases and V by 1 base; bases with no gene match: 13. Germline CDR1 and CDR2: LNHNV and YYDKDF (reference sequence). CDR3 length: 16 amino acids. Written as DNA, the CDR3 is TGTGCCACCAGCAGAGGGAAGGGACTAACGGTTGAGGAGCAGTTCTTC. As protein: CATSRGKGLTVEEQFF. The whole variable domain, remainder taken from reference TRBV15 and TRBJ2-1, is DAMVIQNPRYQVTQFGKPVTLSCSQTLNHNVMYWYQQKSSQAPKLLFHYYDKDFNNEADTPDNFQSRRPNTSFCFLDIRSPGLGDTAMYLCATSRGKGLTVEEQFFGPGTRLTVL.

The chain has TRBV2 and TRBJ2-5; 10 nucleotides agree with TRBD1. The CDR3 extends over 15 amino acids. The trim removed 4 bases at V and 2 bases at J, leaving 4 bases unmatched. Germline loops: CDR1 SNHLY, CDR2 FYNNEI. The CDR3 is CASSAGTGVQETQYF. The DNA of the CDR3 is TGTGCCAGCAGTGCTGGGACAGGGGTTCAAGAGACCCAGTACTTC.

CDR3 region: CAGGQTNTGELFF. In DNA form, the CDR3 reads TGTGCTGGGGGACAGACAAACACCGGGGAGCTGTTTTTT. The chain carries TRBV12-5 and TRBJ2-2; 7 positions agree with TRBD1. The CDR3 runs 13 residues. The trim removed 11 bases at V and 2 bases at J, leaving 5 bases unmatched. Germline V gene lookup returns CDR1 LGHNT and CDR2 FRNRAP.

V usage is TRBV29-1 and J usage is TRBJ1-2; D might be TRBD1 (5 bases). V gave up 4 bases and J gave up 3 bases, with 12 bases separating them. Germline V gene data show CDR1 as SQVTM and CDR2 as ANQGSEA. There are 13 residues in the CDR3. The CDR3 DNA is TGCAGCGTTGTGATTCAGGGATACTATGGCTACACCTTC. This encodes CSVVIQGYYGYTF.

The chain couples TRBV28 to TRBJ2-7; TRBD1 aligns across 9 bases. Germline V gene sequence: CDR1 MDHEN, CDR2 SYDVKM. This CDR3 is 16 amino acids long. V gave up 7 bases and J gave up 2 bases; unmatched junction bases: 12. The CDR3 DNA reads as TGTGCCAGCACCCTTGTTTCCGGGACAGGGACCTACGAGCAGTACTTC. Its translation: CASTLVSGTGTYEQYF.

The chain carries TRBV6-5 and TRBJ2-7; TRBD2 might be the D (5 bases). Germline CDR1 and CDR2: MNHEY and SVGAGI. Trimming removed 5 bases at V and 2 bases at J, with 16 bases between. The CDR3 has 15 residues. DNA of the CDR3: TGTGCCAGCAGTGCCTCGGGTAGCGCCACCTACGAGCAGTACTTC. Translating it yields CASSASGSATYEQYF.

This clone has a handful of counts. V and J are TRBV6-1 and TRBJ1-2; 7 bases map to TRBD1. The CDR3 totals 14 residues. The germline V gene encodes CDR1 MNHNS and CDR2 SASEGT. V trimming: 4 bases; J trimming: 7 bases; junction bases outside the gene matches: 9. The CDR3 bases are TGTGCCAGCAGTGGTCGAGGGGGCGCGTCTGGCTACACCTTC. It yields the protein CASSGRGGASGYTF.

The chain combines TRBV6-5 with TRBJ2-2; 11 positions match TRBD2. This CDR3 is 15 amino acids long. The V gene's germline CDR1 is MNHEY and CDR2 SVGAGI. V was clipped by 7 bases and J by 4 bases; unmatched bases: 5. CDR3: CASTLSGRVTGELFF. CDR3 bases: TGTGCCAGCACCCTTAGCGGGAGGGTCACCGGGGAGCTGTTTTTT.

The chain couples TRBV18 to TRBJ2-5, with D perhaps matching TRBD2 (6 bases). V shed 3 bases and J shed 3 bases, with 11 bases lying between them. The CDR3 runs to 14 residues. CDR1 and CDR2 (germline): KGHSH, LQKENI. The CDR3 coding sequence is TGTGCCAGCTCACCCCTTCGGGGGAAAGAGACCCAGTACTTC. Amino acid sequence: CASSPLRGKETQYF.

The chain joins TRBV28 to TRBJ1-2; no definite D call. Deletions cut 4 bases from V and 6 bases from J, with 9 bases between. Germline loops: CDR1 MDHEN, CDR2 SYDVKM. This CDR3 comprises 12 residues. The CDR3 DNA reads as TGTGCCAGCAGTTCGGTTCGAGATGGCTACACCTTC. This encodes CASSSVRDGYTF.

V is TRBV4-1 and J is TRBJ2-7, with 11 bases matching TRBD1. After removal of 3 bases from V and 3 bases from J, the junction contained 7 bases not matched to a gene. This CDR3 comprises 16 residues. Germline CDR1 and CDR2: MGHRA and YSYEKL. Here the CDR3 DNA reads TGCGCCAGCAGCCAGGGACAGGGGGGCGCAGGCTACGAGCAGTACTTC. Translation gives CASSQGQGGAGYEQYF.

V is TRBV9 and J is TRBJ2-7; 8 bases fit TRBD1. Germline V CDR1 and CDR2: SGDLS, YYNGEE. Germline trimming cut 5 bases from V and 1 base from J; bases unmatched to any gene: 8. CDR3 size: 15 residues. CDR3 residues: CASSADRAESYEQYF. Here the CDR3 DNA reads TGTGCCAGCAGTGCGGACAGGGCAGAATCCTACGAGCAGTACTTC.

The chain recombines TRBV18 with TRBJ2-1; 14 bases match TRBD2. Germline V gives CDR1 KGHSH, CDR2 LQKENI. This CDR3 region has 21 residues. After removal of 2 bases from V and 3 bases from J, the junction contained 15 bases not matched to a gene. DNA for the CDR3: TGTGCCAGCTCACCAAAAGCCGGGACTAGCGGGAGACCCCTAAGCTACAATGAGCAGTTCTTC. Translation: CASSPKAGTSGRPLSYNEQFF.

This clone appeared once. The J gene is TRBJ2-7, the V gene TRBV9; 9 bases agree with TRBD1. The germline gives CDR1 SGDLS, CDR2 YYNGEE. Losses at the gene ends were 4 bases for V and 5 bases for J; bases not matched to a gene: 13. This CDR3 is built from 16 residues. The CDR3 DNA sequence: TGTGCCAGCAGCCCCTCTGGACAGGGGAGGGTCAACGAGCAGTACTTC. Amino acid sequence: CASSPSGQGRVNEQYF.